What follows are 14 T cell receptor beta chains derived from one specimen sequenced in a study of molecular identifiers for immune sequencing clone quantification. From the PCR reads, TCRdb called clonotypes with MiXCR, one entry per CDR3 protein. The sample has 460,000 or so distinct CDR3 sequences, 25% seen once. The sequenced sample was naive CD8+ T cells from blood, with Jurkat cell RNA spiked in. This sample's subset: FACS-sorted CD8+CD4-CCR7+CD45RA+ naive T cells. The receptors derive from a human donor in good health. Some libraries in this study had Jurkat cell RNA spiked in.

V usage is TRBV19 and J usage is TRBJ2-2; 7 nucleotides agree with TRBD1. CDR3 length: 14 residues. Germline CDR1 and CDR2: LNHDA and SQIVND (reference sequence). V dropped 8 bases and J dropped 0; count of bases not matched to a gene: 3. The CDR3 nucleotides read TGTGCCAGTGCGACAGGGTCGAACACCGGGGAGCTGTTTTTT. It is translated as CASATGSNTGELFF.

Notes on this clonotype: Just one base apart from a much larger clone, this may be a read error. The chain combines TRBV7-6 with TRBJ2-7; 8 nucleotides align to TRBD2. The length of the CDR3 is 17 residues. Germline V gene sequence: CDR1 SGHVS, CDR2 FNYEAQ. DNA for the CDR3: TGTACCAGCAGCTTTCGGGGGGGGCGGAAGCTTCCGCACGAGCAGTACTTC. Translating it yields CTSSFRGGRKLPHEQYF.

The J gene is TRBJ1-2, the V gene TRBV12-3 or TRBV12-4; TRBD1 matches at 9 bases. CDR3 length: 17 residues. V lost 6 bases, J lost 2 bases, and 13 bases stayed unmatched. The CDR3 coding sequence is TGTGCCAGCAGCCCTGGGACAGGGATAGCGCCGAACTATGGCTACACCTTC. Its protein product is CASSPGTGIAPNYGYTF.

A note on this clonotype: Relative to the germline gene, one junction end is altered; a read error may explain this. V is TRBV19 and J is TRBJ1-1; D unresolved. Germline CDR1 and CDR2: LNHDA and SQIVND (reference sequence). CDR3 length: 15 amino acids. For the CDR3, the DNA is TGTGCCAGTAGCCCTAACAGATTCATGAACCCTGAAGCTTTCTTT. It codes for CASSPNRFMNPEAFF.

This clonotype was seen at least ten times. This chain uses TRBV7-2 with TRBJ2-3; 10 bases map to TRBD2. This CDR3 region has 15 residues. Trimming removed 5 bases from V and 10 bases from J; junction bases left unmatched: 12. Germline CDR1 SGHTA, CDR2 FQGNSA. The CDR3 bases are TGTGCCAGCAGCCCATACCTTGCTAGCGGGAGTCCGCAGTATTTT. Its translation: CASSPYLASGSPQYF.

This clonotype was recorded at least ten times. J is TRBJ2-3 and V is TRBV9, with 10 bases aligning to TRBD2. The junction had 2 bases not matched to a gene; V was cut back by 2 bases and J by 2 bases. This CDR3 is 15 amino acids long. Germline V gene lookup returns CDR1 SGDLS and CDR2 YYNGEE. The CDR3 here is CASSVGLAVTDTQYF. CDR3 in DNA: TGTGCCAGCAGCGTCGGACTAGCGGTCACAGATACGCAGTATTTT.

In its sample, this clonotype was seen a few times. This chain joins TRBV5-6 and TRBJ1-6; D is possibly TRBD1 (5 bases). V gave up 7 bases and J gave up 1 base, with 6 bases separating them. CDR3 length equals 13 residues. Germline assignment: CDR1 SGHDT and CDR2 YYEEEE. The CDR3 DNA follows: TGTGCCAGCGGGACGTCCTATAATTCACCCCTCCACTTT. Its protein is CASGTSYNSPLHF.

This clonotype was picked up many times. The CDR3 DNA sequence: TGCGCCAGCAGCCAGGACTATAATTCACCCCTCCACTTT. Residues: CASSQDYNSPLHF. This chain joins TRBV4-3 and TRBJ1-6, with D unresolved. The CDR3 has 13 residues. Trimming took 3 bases from V and 3 from J, leaving 3 bases between them. Germline CDR1 reads LGHNA; CDR2 reads YSLEER.

This clonotype was seen many times. The chain recombines TRBV4-3 with TRBJ2-3, with TRBD2 identical over 12 bases. J was trimmed by 4 bases and V by 1 base; bases with no gene match: 3. This CDR3 has 16 amino acids. Germline V gene data show CDR1 as LGHNA and CDR2 as YSLEER. CDR3 in amino acids: CASSQVLAGGADTQYF. The DNA of the CDR3 is TGCGCCAGCAGCCAAGTGCTAGCGGGGGGGGCAGATACGCAGTATTTT.

This clonotype has only one observation. The gene calls are TRBV5-3 and TRBJ2-3; 12 bases are a match to TRBD1. TRBV5-3 is classed as an ORF, of uncertain function. Unmatched junction bases numbered 13, after V lost 10 bases and J lost 4 bases. The CDR3 is made up of 16 amino acids. CDR3 amino acids: CAGSVTGTGGSDTQYF. For the CDR3, the DNA is TGTGCCGGCAGCGTGACCGGGACAGGGGGCTCAGATACGCAGTATTTT.

On this clonotype itself: The junction does not match germline at one end; this may be a read error. V is TRBV6-5 and J is TRBJ2-1; 13 bases map to TRBD2. Germline CDR1 is MNHEY and CDR2 is SVGAGI. The CDR3 totals 16 residues. Written as DNA, the CDR3 is TGTGCCAGCAGTTACCAGGGACTAGCGGGGTACAAAGAGCAGTTCTTC. Its translation is CASSYQGLAGYKEQFF.

This clonotype was seen more than once but under ten times. The genes are TRBV6-2 or TRBV6-3 and TRBJ1-1; D is unresolved. Germline V gene data show CDR1 as MNHEY and CDR2 as SVGEGT. V dropped 2 bases and J dropped 4 bases, with 8 bases sitting between them. CDR3 size: 13 residues. The chain's CDR3 is CASSYVSGTEAFF. The CDR3 DNA reads TGTGCCAGCAGTTACGTGTCGGGCACTGAAGCTTTCTTT.

This chain joins TRBV19 and TRBJ2-1; TRBD2 is a possible D gene (5 bases). The V gene lost 3 bases and the J gene lost 5 bases, with 11 bases spanning the gap. The CDR3 consists of 14 residues. CDR1 LNHDA and CDR2 SQIVND come from the germline V gene (reference sequence). CDR3 nucleotides: TGTGCCAGTAGTATGAACGGGATTAACAATGAGCAGTTCTTC. Translation gives CASSMNGINNEQFF. Supplemented by reference TRBV19 and TRBJ2-1, the full variable domain reads DGGITQSPKYLFRKEGQNVTLSCEQNLNHDAMYWYRQDPGQGLRLIYYSQIVNDFQKGDIAEGYSVSREKKESFPLTVTSAQKNPTAFYLCASSMNGINNEQFFGPGTRLTVL.

This chain connects TRBV12-3 or TRBV12-4 to TRBJ2-2; no clear D gene. Trimming took off 7 bases at V and 3 bases at J, with 18 bases between the two ends. CDR3 length: 16 amino acids. In nucleotides, the CDR3 is TGTGCCAGCATGGGTTACGGTCGTTGGGACACCGGGGAGCTGTTTTTT. This codes for CASMGYGRWDTGELFF.